The T cell receptor beta chain described here comes from a study of blood T cells in healthy people across ages. Notes on the study in general: Diversity of TCR beta correlated strongly with naive T cell percentage.

This clonotype has at least ten counts. Its specificity is not known. Germline V gene sequence: CDR1 SQVTM, CDR2 ANQGSEA. The CDR3 is made up of 14 amino acids. Trimming took 0 bases from V and 5 from J, leaving 11 bases between them. For the second PCR, which ran for 7 to 11 cycles, a sample-barcoded 5' primer and a J-beta primer mix were used. At least 3 million CDR3-containing paired-end reads were obtained per sample. Each CDR3 protein gets one entry after TCRdb re-called the 5' RACE reads with MiXCR. The table includes a few hundred thousand distinct CDR3 sequences, 25% to 30% detected once. This clonotype was sampled from a woman aged 65 to 85 in good health. The chain carries TRBV29-1 and TRBJ2-1, with D maybe TRBD2 (5 bases). The specimen was blood. The CDR3 DNA sequence: TGCAGCGTTGAAGACCGAGGGAAAAACAATGAGCAGTTCTTC. This codes for CSVEDRGKNNEQFF.